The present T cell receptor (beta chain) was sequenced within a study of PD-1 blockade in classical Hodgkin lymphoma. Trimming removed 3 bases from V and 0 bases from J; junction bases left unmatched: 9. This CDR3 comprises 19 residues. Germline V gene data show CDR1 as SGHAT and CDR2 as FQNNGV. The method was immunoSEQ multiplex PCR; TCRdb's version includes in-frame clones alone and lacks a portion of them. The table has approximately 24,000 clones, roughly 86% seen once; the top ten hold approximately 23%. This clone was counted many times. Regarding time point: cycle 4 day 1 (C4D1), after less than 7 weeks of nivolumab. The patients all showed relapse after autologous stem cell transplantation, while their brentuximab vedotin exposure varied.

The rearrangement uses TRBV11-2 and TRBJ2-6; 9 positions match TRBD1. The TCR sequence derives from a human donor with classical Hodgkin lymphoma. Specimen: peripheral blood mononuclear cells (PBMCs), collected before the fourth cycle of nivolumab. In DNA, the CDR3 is TGTGCCAGCAGCTTGGACCCCGGGACAGGGTTCTCTGGGGCCAACGTCCTGACTTTC. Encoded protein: CASSLDPGTGFSGANVLTF. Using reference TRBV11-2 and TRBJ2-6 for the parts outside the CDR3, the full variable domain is EAGVAQSPRYKIIEKRQSVAFWCNPISGHATLYWYQQILGQGPKLLIQFQNNGVVDDSQLPKDRFSAERLKGVDSTLKIQPAKLEDSAVYLCASSLDPGTGFSGANVLTFGAGSRLTVL.